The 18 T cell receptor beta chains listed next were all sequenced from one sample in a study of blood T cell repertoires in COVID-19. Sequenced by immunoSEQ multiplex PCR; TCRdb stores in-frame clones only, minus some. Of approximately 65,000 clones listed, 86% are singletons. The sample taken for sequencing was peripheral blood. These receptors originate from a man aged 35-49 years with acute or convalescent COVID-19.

The CDR3 spells CASSLLSLSFNEKLFF. DNA for the CDR3: TGTGCCAGCAGCCTATTGAGTCTTTCATTTAATGAAAAACTGTTTTTT. The chain combines TRBV28 with TRBJ1-4; D uncertain. The V and J ends lost 6 bases and 4 bases respectively, with 18 bases between them. The CDR3 covers 16 residues. Germline loops: CDR1 MDHEN, CDR2 SYDVKM.

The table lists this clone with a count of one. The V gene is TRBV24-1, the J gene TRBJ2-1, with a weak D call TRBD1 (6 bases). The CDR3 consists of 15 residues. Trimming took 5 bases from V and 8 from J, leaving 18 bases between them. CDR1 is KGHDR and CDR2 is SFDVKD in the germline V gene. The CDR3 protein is CATSVGRGYLDEQFF. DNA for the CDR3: TGTGCCACCAGTGTTGGCAGGGGCTACTTGGATGAGCAGTTCTTC.

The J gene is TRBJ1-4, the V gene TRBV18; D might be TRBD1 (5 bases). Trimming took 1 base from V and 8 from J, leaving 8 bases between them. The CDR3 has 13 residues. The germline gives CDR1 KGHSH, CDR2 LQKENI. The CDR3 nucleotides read TGTGCCAGCTCACCACGCGCAGGGGAAAAACTGTTTTTT. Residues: CASSPRAGEKLFF.

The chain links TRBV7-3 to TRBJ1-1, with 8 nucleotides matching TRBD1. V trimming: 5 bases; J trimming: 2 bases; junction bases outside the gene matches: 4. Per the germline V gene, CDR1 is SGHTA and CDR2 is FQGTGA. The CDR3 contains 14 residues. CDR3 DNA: TGTGCCAGCAGCCTAGGGACAGGCAACACTGAAGCTTTCTTT. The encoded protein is CASSLGTGNTEAFF.

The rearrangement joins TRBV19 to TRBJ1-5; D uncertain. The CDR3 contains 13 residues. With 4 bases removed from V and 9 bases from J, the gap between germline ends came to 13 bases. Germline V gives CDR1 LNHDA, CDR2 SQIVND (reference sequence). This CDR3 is CASSNYNERPQHF. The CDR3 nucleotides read TGTGCCAGTAGTAACTACAACGAGCGGCCCCAGCATTTT.

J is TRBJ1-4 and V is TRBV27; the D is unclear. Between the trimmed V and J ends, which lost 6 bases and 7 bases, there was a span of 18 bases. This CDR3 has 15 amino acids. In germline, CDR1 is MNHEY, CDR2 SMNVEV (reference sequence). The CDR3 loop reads CASSPLVSAGEKLFF. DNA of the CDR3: TGTGCCAGCAGCCCCTTGGTTTCGGCGGGTGAAAAACTGTTTTTT.

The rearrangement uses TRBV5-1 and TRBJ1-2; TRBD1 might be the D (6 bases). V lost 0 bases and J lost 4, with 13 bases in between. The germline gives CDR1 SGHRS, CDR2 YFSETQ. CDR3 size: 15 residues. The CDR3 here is CASSLGLLQGYGYTF. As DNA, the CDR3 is TGCGCCAGCAGCTTGGGACTCTTACAGGGCTATGGCTACACCTTC. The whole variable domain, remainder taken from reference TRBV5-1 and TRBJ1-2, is KAGVTQTPRYLIKTRGQQVTLSCSPISGHRSVSWYQQTPGQGLQFLFEYFSETQRNKGNFPGRFSGRQFSNSRSEMNVSTLELGDSALYLCASSLGLLQGYGYTFGSGTRLTVV.

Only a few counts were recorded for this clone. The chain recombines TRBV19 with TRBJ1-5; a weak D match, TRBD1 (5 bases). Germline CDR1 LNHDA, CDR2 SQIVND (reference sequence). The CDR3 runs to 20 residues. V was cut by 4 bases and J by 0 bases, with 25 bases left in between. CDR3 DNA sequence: TGTGCCAGTAGTAAGCTTTCGGTCGGAGGGGATCTTTATAGCAATCAGCCCCAGCATTTT. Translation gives CASSKLSVGGDLYSNQPQHF.

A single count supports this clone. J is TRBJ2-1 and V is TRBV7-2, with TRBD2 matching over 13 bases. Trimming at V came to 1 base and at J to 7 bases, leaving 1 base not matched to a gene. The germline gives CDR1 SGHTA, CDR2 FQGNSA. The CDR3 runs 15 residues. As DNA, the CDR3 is TGTGCCAGCAGCTTAGAACTAGCGGGGGGGAATGAGCAGTTCTTC. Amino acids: CASSLELAGGNEQFF. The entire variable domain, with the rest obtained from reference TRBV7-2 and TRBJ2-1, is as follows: GAGVSQSPSNKVTEKGKDVELRCDPISGHTALYWYRQSLGQGLEFLIYFQGNSAPDKSGLPSDRFSAERTGGSVSTLTIQRTQQEDSAVYLCASSLELAGGNEQFFGPGTRLTVL.

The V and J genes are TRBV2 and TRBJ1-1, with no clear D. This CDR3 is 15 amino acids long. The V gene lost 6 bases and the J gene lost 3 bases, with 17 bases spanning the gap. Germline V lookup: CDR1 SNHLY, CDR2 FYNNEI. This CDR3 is CASRGGATGDTEAFF. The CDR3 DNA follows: TGTGCCAGCAGAGGCGGAGCAACCGGGGACACTGAAGCTTTCTTT. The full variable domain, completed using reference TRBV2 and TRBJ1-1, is EPEVTQTPSHQVTQMGQEVILRCVPISNHLYFYWYRQILGQKVEFLVSFYNNEISEKSEIFDDQFSVERPDGSNFTLKIRSTKLEDSAMYFCASRGGATGDTEAFFGQGTRLTVV.

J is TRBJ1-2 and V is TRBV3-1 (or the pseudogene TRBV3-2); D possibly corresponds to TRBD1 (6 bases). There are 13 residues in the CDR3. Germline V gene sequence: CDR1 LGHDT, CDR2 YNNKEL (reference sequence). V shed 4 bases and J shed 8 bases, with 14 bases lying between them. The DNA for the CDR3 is TGTGCCAGCAGCCTACTAACAGGGACGGGCTACACCTTC. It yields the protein CASSLLTGTGYTF.

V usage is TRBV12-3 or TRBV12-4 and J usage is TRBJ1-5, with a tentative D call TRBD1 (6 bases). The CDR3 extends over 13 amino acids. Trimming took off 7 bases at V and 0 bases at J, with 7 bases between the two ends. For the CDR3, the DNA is TGTGCCAGCACCAGGGGTAGCAATCAGCCCCAGCATTTT. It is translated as CASTRGSNQPQHF.

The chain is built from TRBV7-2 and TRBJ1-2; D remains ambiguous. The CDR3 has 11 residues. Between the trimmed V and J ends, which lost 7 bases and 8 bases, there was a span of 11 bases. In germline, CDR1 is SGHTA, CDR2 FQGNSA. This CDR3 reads CASTQSGGYTF. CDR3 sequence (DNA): TGTGCCAGCACCCAGTCCGGGGGCTACACCTTC.

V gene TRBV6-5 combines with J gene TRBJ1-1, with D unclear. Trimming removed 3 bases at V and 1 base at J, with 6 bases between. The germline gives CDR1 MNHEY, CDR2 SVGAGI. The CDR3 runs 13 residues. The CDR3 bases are TGTGCCAGCAGTTATGAGGGGAACACTGAAGCTTTCTTT. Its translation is CASSYEGNTEAFF.

CDR3 amino acids: CAIRSSSGNTIYF. DNA for the CDR3: TGTGCCATACGTAGTAGCTCTGGAAACACCATATATTTT. V gene TRBV2 combines with J gene TRBJ1-3; D gene ambiguous. CDR3 length equals 13 residues. CDR1 is SNHLY, CDR2 FYNNEI, per germline. V lost 10 bases and J 0 bases, leaving 10 bases between the germline ends.

This chain's CDR3 is CASRPGQGTLSNQPQHF. The CDR3 nucleotides are TGTGCCAGTAGACCGGGACAGGGAACTCTGAGCAATCAGCCCCAGCATTTT. The chain employs TRBV19 and TRBJ1-5, with 9 bases fitting TRBD1. Losses at the gene ends were 6 bases for V and 1 base for J; bases not matched to a gene: 10. CDR1 and CDR2 from the germline V gene are LNHDA and SQIVND (reference sequence). There are 17 residues in the CDR3.

CDR3 residues: CAVPPHGQEFGEQYF. The CDR3 DNA reads TGTGCAGTACCCCCCCATGGACAGGAGTTCGGCGAGCAGTACTTC. The V gene is TRBV6-5, the J gene TRBJ2-7; TRBD1 aligns across 7 bases. The CDR3 runs 15 residues. Germline V gene lookup returns CDR1 MNHEY and CDR2 SVGAGI.

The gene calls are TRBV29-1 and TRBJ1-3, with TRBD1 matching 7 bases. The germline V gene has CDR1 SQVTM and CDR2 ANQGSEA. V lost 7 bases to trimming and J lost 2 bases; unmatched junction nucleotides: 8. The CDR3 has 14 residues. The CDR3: CSASQGGAGNTIYF. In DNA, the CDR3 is TGCAGCGCTTCTCAGGGGGGCGCTGGAAACACCATATATTTT.